This entry features one T cell receptor beta chain sequence. Assay: immunoSEQ multiplex PCR; the TCRdb copy retains only in-frame clones and omits some. The sample consists of roughly 300,000 clones, about 92% of them appearing once. The data stem from a study of blood T cell repertoires in COVID-19. The CDR3 covers 16 residues. The germline V gene encodes CDR1 MGHRA and CDR2 YSYEKL. V dropped 0 bases and J dropped 5; count of bases not matched to a gene: 6. Input material: PBMCs or T cells enriched from blood (not recorded which). The chain employs TRBV4-1 and TRBJ1-5, with 8 bases matching TRBD1. The clonotype originates from a woman aged 25 to 39 who had recovered from COVID-19. CDR3 loop: CASSQDGWGQDQPQHF. CDR3 bases: TGCGCCAGCAGCCAAGATGGGTGGGGACAGGATCAGCCCCAGCATTTT.